This T cell receptor (beta chain) was sequenced for a study of blood T cell repertoires in COVID-19. About the study: Sites across the United States, Italy and Spain contributed samples from acute and convalescent COVID-19.

The study drew participants aged about 18 to 90 years from under 30 US areas. Participants were placed into cohorts based on the clinical history they reported. Original processing notes: Amplification of reference gene primers provided the estimated nucleated cell counts. The assay was immunoSEQ multiplex PCR, and TCRdb's table has in-frame clones only and misses some. The D gene and trimming were derived from the DNA, and the V and J assignments and clone size from that table. In the table there are about 360,000 clones, more than 70% of which are singletons. Trimming shortened V by 0 bases and J by 5 bases, and 8 bases separated the two germline ends. The CDR3 totals 13 residues. CDR1 and CDR2 (germline): SGDLS, YYNGEE.

Sequencing was performed on PBMCs or T cells enriched from blood (not recorded which). The TCR sequence derives from a man between 40 and 49 years old in a cohort exposed to, infected with or recovered from COVID-19 (not recorded which). The rearrangement joins TRBV9 to TRBJ1-1; D remains unclear. CDR3 DNA: TGTGCCAGCAGCGTAGACACGGGAACTGAAGCTTTCTTT. Protein product: CASSVDTGTEAFF.